The 5 T cell receptor beta chains in this list originate from one sample, sequenced in a study of CD8 T cells in ankylosing spondylitis. MiXCR was run by TCRdb on the 5' RACE reads, yielding one entry per CDR3 protein. The sample includes about 360,000 distinct CDR3 sequences, about 14% of them seen just once. Sequenced sample: blood, either unsorted or a sorted T cell fraction (not recorded which). These receptors originate from a male donor with ankylosing spondylitis or in good health (not recorded which).

This clonotype was counted between two and nine times. This chain uses TRBV7-9 with TRBJ2-1, with D possibly TRBD1 on 6 matching bases. V lost 7 bases, J lost 5 bases, and 15 bases lay in between. The V gene's germline CDR1 is SEHNR and CDR2 FQNEAQ (reference sequence). The CDR3 is 14 residues long. Here the CDR3 DNA reads TGTGCCAGCACCCCCGTCGGGACAAACAATGAGCAGTTCTTC. Its translation is CASTPVGTNNEQFF.

This clonotype was observed a few times. The chain has TRBV5-1 and TRBJ2-2, with unresolved D. CDR1 is SGHRS, CDR2 YFSETQ, per germline. The CDR3 has 15 residues. With 8 bases removed from V and 4 bases from J, the gap between germline ends came to 18 bases. CDR3 in DNA: TGCGCCAGTCTCCATGGGCCCTCGGGCACCGGGGAGCTGTTTTTT. This codes for CASLHGPSGTGELFF.

The chain employs TRBV5-1 and TRBJ1-1; D unresolved. CDR3 length: 14 residues. Germline V gives CDR1 SGHRS, CDR2 YFSETQ. Trimming took 4 bases from V and 7 from J, leaving 17 bases between them. The CDR3 here is CASSGPPYSVEAFF. DNA of the CDR3: TGCGCCAGCAGCGGTCCTCCATACAGCGTTGAAGCTTTCTTT. Filled out from reference TRBV5-1 and TRBJ1-1, the complete variable domain reads KAGVTQTPRYLIKTRGQQVTLSCSPISGHRSVSWYQQTPGQGLQFLFEYFSETQRNKGNFPGRFSGRQFSNSRSEMNVSTLELGDSALYLCASSGPPYSVEAFFGQGTRLTVV.

This clonotype was recorded at least ten times. One end of the junction fails to match germline, which may point to a read error. The V and J genes are TRBV12-3 or TRBV12-4 and TRBJ2-1; D unclear. The CDR3 extends over 11 amino acids. The CDR3 DNA is TGTGCCAGCAGCTTAGCCTACGAGCAGTTCTTC. It is translated as CASSLAYEQFF.

The V gene is TRBV7-8, the J gene TRBJ1-6, with TRBD1 identical over 7 bases. The CDR3 spans 14 residues. CDR1 is SGHVS, CDR2 FQNEAQ, per germline. V lost 0 bases, J lost 10 bases, and 3 bases stayed unmatched. In nucleotides, the CDR3 is TGTGCCAGCAGCTTAGCAGGGGGCAGCTCACCCCTCCACTTT. Amino acids: CASSLAGGSSPLHF.